This TCR beta chain was retrieved from a study of blood T cell repertoires in COVID-19. In germline, CDR1 is SEHNR, CDR2 FQNEAQ (reference sequence). CDR3 length: 15 residues. V gave up 5 bases and J gave up 3 bases, with 13 bases separating them. Profiled with immunoSEQ multiplex PCR; TCRdb holds only in-frame clones, not every one. Among 200,000 to 250,000 clones listed, 70% to 90% were seen once. The chain employs TRBV7-9 and TRBJ2-2, with D tentatively TRBD1 (7 bases). The specimen was peripheral blood. The clonotype comes from a woman aged 25 to 39 with COVID-19, enrolled during active disease. The CDR3 DNA follows: TGTGCCAGCAGCAAAACAGGGGACTACACCGGGGAGCTGTTTTTT. Its translation is CASSKTGDYTGELFF.